This T cell receptor (beta chain) derives from a study of cytomegalovirus exposure and HLA in healthy donors. Study context: Of several hundred genotyped donors, approximately 80% clustered with self-reported Caucasian donors. The study's findings and limits: Previous analysis showed most TCR beta V segments were productive about 87% or about 30% of the time. In a later analysis, specific HLA alleles were associated with 16,000 or so TCR beta sequences at a 0.05 false discovery rate.

This CDR3 spans 14 amino acids. Germline CDR1 and CDR2: SNHLY and FYNNEI. V lost 3 bases and J lost 7; bases outside the gene matches: 5. A note on this clone: Its target is not known.

The PCR made use of 60 Vbeta and 13 Jbeta primers. In the source study's methods: As a later analysis found, there were 80 million or so unique TCR beta chains, of which roughly 11 million were shared. Using immunoSEQ multiplex PCR, the repertoire was profiled, and TCRdb retains in-frame clones only, with some absent. V, J and clone size are those of that table, while D and trimming were read from the DNA. The sample contains tens of thousands of clones, 78% of which appear only once. Sequencing was done on a sample of PBMCs. The rearrangement uses TRBV2 and TRBJ2-3, with 9 bases fitting TRBD1. The clonotype originates from a woman aged 40 to 49 in good health and CMV-seropositive. Here the CDR3 reads CASSDYRGPYTQYF. CDR3 DNA: TGTGCCAGCAGTGACTACAGGGGGCCATATACGCAGTATTTT.